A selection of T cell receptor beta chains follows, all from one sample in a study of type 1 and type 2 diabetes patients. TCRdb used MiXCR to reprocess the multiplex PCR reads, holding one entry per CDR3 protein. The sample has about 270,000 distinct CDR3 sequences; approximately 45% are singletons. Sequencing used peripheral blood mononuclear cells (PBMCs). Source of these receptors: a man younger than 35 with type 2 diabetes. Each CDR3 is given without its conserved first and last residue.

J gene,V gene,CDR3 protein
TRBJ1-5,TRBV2,ASSFPGGLGQPQH
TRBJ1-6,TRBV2,AGTGQADSPLH
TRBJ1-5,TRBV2,ASSEGQTGQPQH
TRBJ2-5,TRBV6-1,ASSLEKTATMTETQY
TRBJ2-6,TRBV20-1,SARDVTGFGANVLT
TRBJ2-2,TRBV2,ASSEEYLSGSGSGELF
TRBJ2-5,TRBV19,ASSTDSGETQY
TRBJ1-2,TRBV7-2,ASSQTTYGYT
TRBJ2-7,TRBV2,ASSGRTGKEYEQY
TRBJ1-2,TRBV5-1,ASAPIGDFYGYT